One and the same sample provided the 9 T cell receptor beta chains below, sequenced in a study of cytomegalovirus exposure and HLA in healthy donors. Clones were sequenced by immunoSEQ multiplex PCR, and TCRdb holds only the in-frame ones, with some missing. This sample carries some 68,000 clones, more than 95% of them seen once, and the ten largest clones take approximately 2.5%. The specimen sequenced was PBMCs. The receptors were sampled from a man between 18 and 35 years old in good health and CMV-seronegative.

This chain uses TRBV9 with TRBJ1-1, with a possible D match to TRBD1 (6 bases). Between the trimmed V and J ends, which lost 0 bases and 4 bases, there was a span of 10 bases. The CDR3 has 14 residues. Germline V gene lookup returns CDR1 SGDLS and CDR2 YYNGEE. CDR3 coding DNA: TGTGCCAGCAGCGTAGAGGGGGGGCGCACTGAAGCTTTCTTT. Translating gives CASSVEGGRTEAFF.

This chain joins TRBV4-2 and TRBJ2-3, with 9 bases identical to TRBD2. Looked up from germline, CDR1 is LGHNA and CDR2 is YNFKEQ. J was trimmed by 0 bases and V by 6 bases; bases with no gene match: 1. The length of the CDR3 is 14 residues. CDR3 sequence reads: CASRSGRSTDTQYF. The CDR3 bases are TGTGCCAGCAGAAGCGGGAGGAGCACAGATACGCAGTATTTT.

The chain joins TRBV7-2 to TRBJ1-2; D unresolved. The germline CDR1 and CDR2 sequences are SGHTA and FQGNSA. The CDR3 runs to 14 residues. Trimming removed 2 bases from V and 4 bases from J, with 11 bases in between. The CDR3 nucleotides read TGTGCCAGCAGCTTAAACATTCTCACCTATGGCTACACCTTC. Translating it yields CASSLNILTYGYTF.

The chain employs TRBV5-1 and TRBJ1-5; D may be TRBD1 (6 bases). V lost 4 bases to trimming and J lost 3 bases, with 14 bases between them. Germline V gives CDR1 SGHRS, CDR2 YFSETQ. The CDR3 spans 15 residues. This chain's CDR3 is CASSVDTGYNQPQHF. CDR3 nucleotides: TGCGCCAGCAGCGTAGACACAGGGTACAATCAGCCCCAGCATTTT.

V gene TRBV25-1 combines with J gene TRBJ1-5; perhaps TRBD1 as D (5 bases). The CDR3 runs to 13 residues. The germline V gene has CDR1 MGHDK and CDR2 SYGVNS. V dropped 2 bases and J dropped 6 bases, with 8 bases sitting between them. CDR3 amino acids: CASSEQGVQPQHF. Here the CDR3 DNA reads TGTGCCAGCAGTGAACAAGGGGTTCAGCCCCAGCATTTT.

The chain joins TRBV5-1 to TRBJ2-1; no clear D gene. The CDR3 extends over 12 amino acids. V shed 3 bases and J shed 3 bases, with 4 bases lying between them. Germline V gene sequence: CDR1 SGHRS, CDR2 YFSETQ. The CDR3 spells CASSSHYNEQFF. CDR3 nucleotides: TGCGCCAGCAGCTCACACTACAATGAGCAGTTCTTC.

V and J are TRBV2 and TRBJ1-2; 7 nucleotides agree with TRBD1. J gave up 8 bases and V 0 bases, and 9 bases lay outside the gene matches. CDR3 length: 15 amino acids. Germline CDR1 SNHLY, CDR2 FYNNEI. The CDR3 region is CASSEADRVGEGYTF. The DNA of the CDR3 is TGTGCCAGCAGTGAAGCCGACAGGGTAGGGGAGGGCTACACCTTC. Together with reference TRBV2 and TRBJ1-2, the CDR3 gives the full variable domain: EPEVTQTPSHQVTQMGQEVILRCVPISNHLYFYWYRQILGQKVEFLVSFYNNEISEKSEIFDDQFSVERPDGSNFTLKIRSTKLEDSAMYFCASSEADRVGEGYTFGSGTRLTVV.

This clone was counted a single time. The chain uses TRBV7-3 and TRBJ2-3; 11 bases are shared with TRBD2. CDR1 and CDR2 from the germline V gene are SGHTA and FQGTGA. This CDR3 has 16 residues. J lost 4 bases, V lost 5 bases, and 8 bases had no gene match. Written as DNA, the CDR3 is TGTGCCAGCAGCCCCCAATTAGCGGGAGGGTCAGATACGCAGTATTTT. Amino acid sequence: CASSPQLAGGSDTQYF. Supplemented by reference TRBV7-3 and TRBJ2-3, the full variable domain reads GAGVSQTPSNKVTEKGKYVELRCDPISGHTALYWYRQSLGQGPEFLIYFQGTGAADDSGLPNDRFFAVRPEGSVSTLKIQRTERGDSAVYLCASSPQLAGGSDTQYFGPGTRLTVL.

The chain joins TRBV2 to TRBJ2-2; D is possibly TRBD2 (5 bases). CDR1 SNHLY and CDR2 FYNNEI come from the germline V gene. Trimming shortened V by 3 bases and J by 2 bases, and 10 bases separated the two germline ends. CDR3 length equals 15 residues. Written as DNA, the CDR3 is TGTGCCAGCAGTGATCCCGGGATTAACACCGGGGAGCTGTTTTTT. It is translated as CASSDPGINTGELFF.